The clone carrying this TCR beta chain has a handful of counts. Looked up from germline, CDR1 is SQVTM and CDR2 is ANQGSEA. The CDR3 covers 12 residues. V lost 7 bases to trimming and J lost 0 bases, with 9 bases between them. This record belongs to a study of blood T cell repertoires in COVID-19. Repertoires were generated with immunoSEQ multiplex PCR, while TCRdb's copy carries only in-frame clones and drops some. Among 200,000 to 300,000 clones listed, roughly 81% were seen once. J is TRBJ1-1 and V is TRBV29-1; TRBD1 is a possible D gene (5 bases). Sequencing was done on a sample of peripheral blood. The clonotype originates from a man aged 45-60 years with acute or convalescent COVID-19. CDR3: CSGQGLNTEAFF. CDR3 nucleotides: TGCAGCGGTCAGGGTCTGAACACTGAAGCTTTCTTT.